This T cell receptor (beta chain) emerged from a study of cytomegalovirus exposure and HLA in healthy donors. The donors belonged to the roughly 110-subject validation cohort, separate from the roughly 700-subject first cohort. About this clone itself: The antigen remains undetermined.

Study-wide results and caveats: Cytomegalovirus-associated TCR beta chains were listed, numbering some 170. There were some public TCRs occurring in many donors, but most TCR sequences were rare.

Germline-derived CDR1 and CDR2 are MNHNS and SASEGT. The CDR3 is 15 residues long. V lost 5 bases, J lost 0 bases, and 13 bases lay in between. This table comes from immunoSEQ multiplex PCR, and its TCRdb copy is limited to in-frame clones, with some not included. Among around 300,000 clones listed, around 90% were seen once. The sequenced material came from PBMCs. The chain combines TRBV6-1 with TRBJ1-1, with TRBD1 as a possible D gene (5 bases). The receptor comes from a man aged 25 to 45 in good health and CMV-seronegative. DNA of the CDR3: TGTGCCAGCAGTTCAGGGTTCTTAATGAACACTGAAGCTTTCTTT. Encoded protein: CASSSGFLMNTEAFF.